The present TCR beta chain was sequenced within a study of PD-1 blockade in classical Hodgkin lymphoma. Study observations and caveats: TCR diversity in CD4+, not CD8+, cells rose significantly by C4D1.

After autologous stem cell transplantation all patients relapsed, and prior brentuximab vedotin exposure differed between cohorts. This clone was counted between two and nine times. The antigen is undetermined. Produced via immunoSEQ multiplex PCR; TCRdb's table is partial and in-frame only. In the table there are some 14,000 clones, about 87% of which are singletons. The germline gives CDR1 SGHAT, CDR2 FQNNGV. The trim removed 0 bases at V and 4 bases at J, leaving 5 bases unmatched. The length of the CDR3 is 16 residues. This clonotype was sampled from a human donor with classical Hodgkin lymphoma. V is TRBV11-2 and J is TRBJ2-5; 10 bases are a match to TRBD2. The sample was peripheral blood mononuclear cells (PBMCs), taken at baseline. CDR3 region: CASSLDRLAGVETQYF. The CDR3 bases are TGTGCCAGCAGCTTAGATCGGCTAGCGGGAGTAGAGACCCAGTACTTC.